The T cell receptor beta chain described here comes from a study of T cell responses to AZD1222 COVID-19 vaccine. The study's findings and limits: Possibly, clonal diversity was underestimated; donors were largely white British and included more females.

The germline V gene has CDR1 LNHDA and CDR2 SQIVND (reference sequence). The CDR3 is 19 amino acids. The V and J ends lost 3 bases and 6 bases respectively, with 24 bases between them. Using immunoSEQ multiplex PCR, the repertoire was profiled, and TCRdb retains in-frame clones only, with some absent. The table lists 110,000 to 150,000 clones, 93% of them singletons, with 7.5% to 9.5% in the top ten. This clone was seen a few times. The antigen is not known. The rearrangement joins TRBV19 to TRBJ1-6; perhaps TRBD1 as D (5 bases). This receptor was identified in an adult in good health. Material: peripheral blood, obtained on day 0 of AZD1222 vaccination. The CDR3 DNA reads TGTGCCAGTAGTATTTCGGCTTGGGGACCAGGTCGAGGTAATTCACCCCTCCACTTT. Residues: CASSISAWGPGRGNSPLHF.